This T cell receptor (beta chain) emerged from a study of vaccination effects on CD4 cells after COVID-19. Study outcomes and limitations: Clones of infection and vaccine origin contracted markedly late after vaccination. Researchers reported few convalescent patients and no early post-infection timepoints in the study.

Subsequent to a culture period of about ten days, CD4+ T cells were isolated. Two doses of BNT162b2 or mRNA-1273 vaccine were administered to participants. Vaccinated recipients, who were negative for nucleocapsid antibodies, had no history of SARS-CoV-2 infection. On both days 3 and 7, half of the culture medium was replaced with IL-2 medium. Profiled with immunoSEQ multiplex PCR; TCRdb holds only in-frame clones, not every one. Among tens of thousands of clones, less than 85% were seen once, and the ten largest hold approximately 2.3%. For this clone: What it recognizes is unknown.

Deletions cut 5 bases from V and 8 bases from J, with 18 bases between. The germline CDR1 and CDR2 sequences are GTSNPN and SVGIG (reference sequence). The CDR3 loop spans 13 amino acids. The TCR originated in a human donor who received a COVID-19 vaccine. Material: CD4+ T cells from PBMCs cultured without peptide, obtained after COVID-19 vaccination. The chain combines TRBV30 with TRBJ1-2; TRBD1 might be the D (5 bases). CDR3 DNA: TGTGCCTGGGCTCCGGGCCCCGAGGGGGGCTACACCTTC. Its translation is CAWAPGPEGGYTF.